A single sample is the source of the 19 T cell receptor beta chains below, sequenced in a study of blood T cells in healthy people across ages (dated by TCRdb to the mid-2010s). Library generation was performed with 5' RACE. The data were produced on an Illumina HiSeq 2500. A second roughly 6 to 12 cycle PCR used a sample-barcoded 5' primer and a J-beta primer mix. TCRdb reprocessed the public reads (quality trimming at Q25 with fastp, clone calling with MiXCR) and kept in-frame beta chains. Identical CDR3 protein sequences are pooled into one entry, listed with their most common genes and DNA. The sample includes approximately 780,000 distinct CDR3 sequences, with about 26% observed a single time. The ten largest clones add up to around 3% of the sample. These same data were also listed under a study on T cells of mothers and their children.

The sample was blood. Receptors originate from a boy aged 5-17 years in good health.

This clonotype was observed a single time. At one boundary the junction diverges from the germline segment, which might be a read error. The chain carries TRBV20-1 and TRBJ2-1; TRBD2 might be the D (5 bases). The CDR3 extends over 14 amino acids. Germline CDR1 reads DFQATT; CDR2 reads SNEGSKA (reference sequence). CDR3 loop: CSARDPTGYNEQFF. The CDR3 DNA sequence: TGCAGTGCTAGGGACCCAACGGGGTACAATGAACAGTTCTTC.

This chain uses TRBV28 with TRBJ1-6, with D perhaps matching TRBD1 (5 bases). CDR1 MDHEN and CDR2 SYDVKM come from the germline V gene. Trimming took off 7 bases at V and 0 bases at J, with 16 bases between the two ends. The CDR3 extends over 17 amino acids. CDR3 nucleotides: TGTGCCAGCACCGTTATCACGGGGCTCTCCTATAATTCACCCCTCCACTTT. Amino acids: CASTVITGLSYNSPLHF. Filled out from reference TRBV28 and TRBJ1-6, the complete variable domain reads DVKVTQSSRYLVKRTGEKVFLECVQDMDHENMFWYRQDPGLGLRLIYFSYDVKMKEKGDIPEGYSVSREKKERFSLILESASTNQTSMYLCASTVITGLSYNSPLHFGNGTRLTVT.

This clonotype was detected only a few times. The V gene is TRBV7-8, the J gene TRBJ2-5, with 8 bases identical to TRBD2. The J call is uncertain, as TRBJ2-7 better fits the DNA end. The germline V gene encodes CDR1 SGHVS and CDR2 FQNEAQ. The CDR3 consists of 14 residues. The CDR3 sequence: CASTGGGSRYEQYF. CDR3 nucleotides: TGTGCCAGCACCGGGGGGGGGTCGCGCTACGAGCAGTACTTC.

This clonotype was seen more than once but under ten times. V is TRBV20-1 and J is TRBJ2-5; D is perhaps TRBD1 (5 bases). CDR3 length: 13 residues. Between the trimmed V and J ends, which lost 6 bases and 2 bases, there was a span of 13 bases. Per the germline V gene, CDR1 is DFQATT and CDR2 is SNEGSKA (reference sequence). The CDR3 loop reads CSAKRAGQETQYF. Written as DNA, the CDR3 is TGCAGTGCCAAACGGGCAGGGCAAGAGACCCAGTACTTC.

There are a few counts of this clonotype. V is TRBV5-1 and J is TRBJ2-2; TRBD1 agrees at 7 bases. Trimming cost V 2 bases and J 1 base; bases outside gene matches: 2. The germline V gene encodes CDR1 SGHRS and CDR2 YFSETQ. CDR3 length: 15 residues. The CDR3: CASSFWTGNTGELFF. CDR3 bases: TGCGCCAGCAGCTTCTGGACAGGGAACACCGGGGAGCTGTTTTTT. Full variable domain (remainder filled in from reference TRBV5-1 and TRBJ2-2): KAGVTQTPRYLIKTRGQQVTLSCSPISGHRSVSWYQQTPGQGLQFLFEYFSETQRNKGNFPGRFSGRQFSNSRSEMNVSTLELGDSALYLCASSFWTGNTGELFFGEGSRLTVL.

The V gene is TRBV20-1, the J gene TRBJ2-1; 13 nucleotides agree with TRBD2. Germline loops: CDR1 DFQATT, CDR2 SNEGSKA (reference sequence). The trim removed 7 bases at V and 7 bases at J, leaving 1 base unmatched. This CDR3 contains 12 residues. CDR3 coding DNA: TGCAGTGAGACTAGCGGGGGGAATGAGCAGTTCTTC. Residues: CSETSGGNEQFF.

This clonotype appeared a few times. The rearrangement joins TRBV20-1 to TRBJ2-7; D unclear. CDR1 DFQATT and CDR2 SNEGSKA come from the germline V gene (reference sequence). CDR3 length equals 13 residues. V lost 5 bases and J 1 base, leaving 12 bases between the germline ends. The CDR3 here is CSARRRSSYEQYF. The DNA for the CDR3 is TGCAGTGCTCGTAGACGGTCGTCCTACGAGCAGTACTTC.

This clonotype has a count of ten or more. The V and J genes are TRBV12-3 or TRBV12-4 and TRBJ2-7; no clear D gene. The CDR3 totals 13 residues. V lost 6 bases, J lost 2 bases, and 11 bases lay in between. Written as DNA, the CDR3 is TGTGCCAGCAGCCTGTCGTCCCCCTACGAGCAGTACTTC. Translated: CASSLSSPYEQYF.

V usage is TRBV5-5 and J usage is TRBJ2-7; 8 nucleotides align to TRBD1. V was pared by 4 bases and J by 7 bases, with 7 bases of the junction left unmatched. This CDR3 has 13 amino acids. From germline, CDR1 is SGHKS and CDR2 YYEKEE (reference sequence). In DNA form, the CDR3 reads TGTGCCAGCAGCCAGGGGGCCCGACGTGAGCAGTACTTC. It is translated as CASSQGARREQYF.

This sequence joins TRBV9 and TRBJ1-1; D not resolved. The length of the CDR3 is 13 residues. Trimming cost V 0 bases and J 1 base, with 4 bases left between them. Germline assignment: CDR1 SGDLS and CDR2 YYNGEE. CDR3 residues: CASSVEQNTEAFF. The CDR3, as DNA: TGTGCCAGCAGCGTAGAACAGAACACTGAAGCTTTCTTT.

This sequence joins TRBV12-3 or TRBV12-4 and TRBJ2-5; TRBD1 is a possible D gene (5 bases). V shed 4 bases and J shed 3 bases, with 15 bases lying between them. The CDR3 has 15 residues. The CDR3 nucleotides read TGTGCCAGCAGTTCTGGCCCTGCAGGGAAAGAGACCCAGTACTTC. This codes for CASSSGPAGKETQYF.

This clonotype was recorded a few times. CDR3 loop: CASSLKGRAPWETQYF. CDR3 DNA: TGTGCCAGCAGTTTAAAGGGTCGGGCCCCTTGGGAGACCCAGTACTTC. This rearrangement joins TRBV27 to TRBJ2-5; D is undetermined. Germline V gene lookup returns CDR1 MNHEY and CDR2 SMNVEV (reference sequence). V was pared by 2 bases and J by 5 bases, with 18 bases between. CDR3 length: 16 residues.

This chain links TRBV12-3 or TRBV12-4 with TRBJ1-6, with D tentatively TRBD1 (5 bases). The CDR3 consists of 14 residues. The V end was cut by 7 bases, the J end by 6 bases, with 13 bases between. CDR3 nucleotide sequence: TGTGCCAGCACCCAGCGGGGACTTAATTCACCCCTCCACTTT. This codes for CASTQRGLNSPLHF.

This clonotype was detected a few times. The rearrangement links TRBV11-2 to TRBJ2-3, with TRBD2 matching 8 bases. The CDR3 spans 16 residues. Germline lookup yields CDR1 SGHAT and CDR2 FQNNGV. V shed 1 base and J 1 base; nucleotides not matched to a gene: 4. CDR3 sequence (DNA): TGTGCCAGCAGCTTAGGAACGGGGGGGGGCACAGATACGCAGTATTTT. Translation gives CASSLGTGGGTDTQYF.

This chain links TRBV9 with TRBJ2-5; 7 nucleotides align to TRBD2. Germline V gene lookup returns CDR1 SGDLS and CDR2 YYNGEE. Trimming removed 0 bases from V and 5 bases from J; junction bases left unmatched: 4. This CDR3 has 14 residues. The CDR3: CASSVGGGSETQYF. The CDR3 bases are TGTGCCAGCAGCGTAGGGGGGGGGAGTGAGACCCAGTACTTC.

The gene calls are TRBV20-1 and TRBJ1-2, with TRBD1 matching over 11 bases. V lost 0 bases, J lost 7 bases, and 10 bases stayed unmatched. The CDR3 has 16 amino acids. The V gene's germline CDR1 is DFQATT and CDR2 SNEGSKA (reference sequence). This CDR3 reads CSARDMGQGDVRGYTF. For the CDR3, the DNA is TGCAGTGCTAGAGATATGGGACAGGGGGACGTGCGTGGCTACACCTTC.

V is TRBV18 and J is TRBJ1-6; D is unclear. Germline lookup yields CDR1 KGHSH and CDR2 LQKENI. Trimming removed 2 bases at V and 5 bases at J, with 7 bases between. The CDR3 spans 14 residues. CDR3: CASSPSRDNSPLHF. CDR3 sequence (DNA): TGTGCCAGCTCACCATCGCGGGATAATTCACCCCTCCACTTT.

Only a few counts were recorded for this clonotype. The chain recombines TRBV10-1 with TRBJ2-2; D is possibly TRBD2 (5 bases). The V end lost 2 bases, the J end lost 2 bases, and 9 bases lay between the germline ends. CDR3 size: 15 residues. Germline V gives CDR1 WNHNN, CDR2 SYGVQD (reference sequence). The CDR3 loop is CASSEGRPNTGELFF. In DNA, the CDR3 is TGCGCCAGCAGTGAGGGGAGACCAAACACCGGGGAGCTGTTTTTT.

The chain has TRBV2 and TRBJ2-3; weak D call: TRBD2 (6 bases). CDR3 length equals 14 residues. V was cut by 7 bases and J by 6 bases, with 17 bases left in between. CDR1 SNHLY and CDR2 FYNNEI come from the germline V gene. The CDR3 DNA sequence: TGTGCCAGCACGGAGGAGGGGCACGGGGATACGCAGTATTTT. This codes for CASTEEGHGDTQYF.